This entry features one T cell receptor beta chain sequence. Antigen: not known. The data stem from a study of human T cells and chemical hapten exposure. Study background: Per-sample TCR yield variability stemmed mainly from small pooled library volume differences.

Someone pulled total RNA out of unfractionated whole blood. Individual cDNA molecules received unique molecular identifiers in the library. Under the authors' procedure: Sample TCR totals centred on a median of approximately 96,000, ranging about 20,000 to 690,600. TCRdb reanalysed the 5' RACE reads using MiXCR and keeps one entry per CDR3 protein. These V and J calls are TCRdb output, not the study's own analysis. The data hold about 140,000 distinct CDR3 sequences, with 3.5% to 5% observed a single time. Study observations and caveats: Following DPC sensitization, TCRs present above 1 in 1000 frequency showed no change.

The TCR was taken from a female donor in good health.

The DNA for the CDR3 is TGTGCCAGCAGTCAAAAGGGGGGGTCCAACGTCCTGACTTTC. Amino acid sequence: CASSQKGGSNVLTF. The chain recombines TRBV28 with TRBJ2-6; weak D call: TRBD2 (7 bases). This CDR3 is 14 amino acids long. Trimming pared 5 bases from V and 8 bases from J, leaving 13 bases between. CDR1 and CDR2 (germline): MDHEN, SYDVKM.